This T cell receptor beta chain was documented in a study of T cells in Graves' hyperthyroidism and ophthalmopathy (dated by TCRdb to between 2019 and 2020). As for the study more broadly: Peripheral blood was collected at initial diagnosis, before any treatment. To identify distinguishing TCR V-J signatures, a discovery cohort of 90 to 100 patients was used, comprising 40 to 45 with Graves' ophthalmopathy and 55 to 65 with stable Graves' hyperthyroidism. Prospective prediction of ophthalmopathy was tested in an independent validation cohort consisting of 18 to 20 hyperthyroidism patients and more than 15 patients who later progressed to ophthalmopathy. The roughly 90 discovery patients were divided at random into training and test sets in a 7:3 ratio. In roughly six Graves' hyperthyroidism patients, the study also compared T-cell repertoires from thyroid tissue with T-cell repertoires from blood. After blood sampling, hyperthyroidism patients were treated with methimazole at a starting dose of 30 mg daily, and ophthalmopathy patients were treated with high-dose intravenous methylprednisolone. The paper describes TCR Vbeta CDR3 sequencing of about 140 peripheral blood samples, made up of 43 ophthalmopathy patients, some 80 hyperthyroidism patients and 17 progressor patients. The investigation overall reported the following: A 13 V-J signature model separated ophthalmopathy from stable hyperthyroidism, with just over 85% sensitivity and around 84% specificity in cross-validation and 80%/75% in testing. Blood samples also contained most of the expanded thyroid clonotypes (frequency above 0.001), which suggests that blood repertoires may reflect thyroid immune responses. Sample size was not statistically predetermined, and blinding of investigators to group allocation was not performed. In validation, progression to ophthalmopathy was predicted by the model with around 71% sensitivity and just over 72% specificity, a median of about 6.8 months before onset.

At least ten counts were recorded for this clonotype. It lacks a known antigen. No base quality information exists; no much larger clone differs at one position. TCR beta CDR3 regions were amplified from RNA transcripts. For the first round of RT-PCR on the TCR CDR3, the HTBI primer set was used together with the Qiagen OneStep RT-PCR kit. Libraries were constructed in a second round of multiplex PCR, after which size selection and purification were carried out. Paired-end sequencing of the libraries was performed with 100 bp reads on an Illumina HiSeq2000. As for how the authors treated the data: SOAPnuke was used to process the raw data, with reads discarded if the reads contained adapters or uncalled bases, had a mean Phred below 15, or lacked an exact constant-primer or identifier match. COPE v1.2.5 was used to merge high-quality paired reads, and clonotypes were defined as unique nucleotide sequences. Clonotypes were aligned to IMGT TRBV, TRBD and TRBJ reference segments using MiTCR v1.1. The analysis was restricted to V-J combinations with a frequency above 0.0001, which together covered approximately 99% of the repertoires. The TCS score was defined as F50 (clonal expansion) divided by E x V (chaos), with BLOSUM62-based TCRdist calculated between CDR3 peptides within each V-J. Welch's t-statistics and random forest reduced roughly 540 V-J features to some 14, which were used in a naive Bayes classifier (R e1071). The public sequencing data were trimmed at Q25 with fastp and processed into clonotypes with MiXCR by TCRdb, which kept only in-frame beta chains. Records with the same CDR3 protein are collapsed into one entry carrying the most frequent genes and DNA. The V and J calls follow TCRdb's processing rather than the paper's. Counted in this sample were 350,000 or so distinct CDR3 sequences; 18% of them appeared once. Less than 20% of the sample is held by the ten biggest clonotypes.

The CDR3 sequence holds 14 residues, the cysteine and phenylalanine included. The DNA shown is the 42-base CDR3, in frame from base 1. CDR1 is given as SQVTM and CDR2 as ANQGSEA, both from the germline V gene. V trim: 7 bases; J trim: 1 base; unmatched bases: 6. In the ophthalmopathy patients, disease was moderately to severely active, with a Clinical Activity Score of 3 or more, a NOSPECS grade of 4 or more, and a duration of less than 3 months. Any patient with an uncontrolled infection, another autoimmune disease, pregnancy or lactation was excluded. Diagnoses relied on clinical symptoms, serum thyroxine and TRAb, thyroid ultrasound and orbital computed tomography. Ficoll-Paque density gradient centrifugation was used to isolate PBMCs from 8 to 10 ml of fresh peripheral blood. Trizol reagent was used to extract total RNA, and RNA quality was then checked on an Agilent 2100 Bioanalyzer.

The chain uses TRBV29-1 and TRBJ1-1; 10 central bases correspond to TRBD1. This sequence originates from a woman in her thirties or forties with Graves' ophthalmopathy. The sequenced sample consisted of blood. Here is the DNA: TGCAGCGCGGGACAGGGGAGGGGGAACACTGAAGCTTTCTTT. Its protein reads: CSAGQGRGNTEAFF.